This TCR beta chain was profiled in a study of tumor and adjacent non-tumor tissue in lung cancer. Study summary: There were fewer than 15 adenocarcinoma, a couple of squamous cell carcinoma and 1 small cell lung cancer cases. Aged about 31 to 85 years, patients included 10 men and 5 women with stage I to III disease. Samples averaged around 4 million productive TCRbeta reads each.

The template was RNA from unsorted bulk tissue. The normal lung tissue was taken more than 3 cm from the tumor edge. This clonotype is labeled as medium-sized. Its antigen remains unidentified. TCRbeta libraries were built with three rounds of nested PCR, modified from ARM-PCR. One entry per CDR3 protein, called by TCRdb with MiXCR from the multiplex PCR reads. The data hold around 100,000 distinct CDR3 sequences, with 65% observed a single time. CDR1 DFQATT and CDR2 SNEGSKA come from the germline V gene (reference sequence). Losses at the gene ends were 0 bases for V and 3 bases for J; bases not matched to a gene: 4. The CDR3 extends over 15 amino acids. General study results and limits: Tumor tissue had significantly higher TCR diversity than normal lung.

The chain joins TRBV20-1 to TRBJ2-5, with 10 bases aligning to TRBD2. This TCR came from a young man with non-small cell lung cancer. The sample was distant non-tumor lung tissue. This CDR3 is CSARDFGLAEETQYF. For the CDR3, the DNA is TGCAGTGCTAGAGATTTTGGACTAGCGGAAGAGACCCAGTACTTC.